The clone carrying this TCR beta chain was seen a handful of times. Antigen unknown. The data are from a study of identical twins. Overall study results and limits: Clonotypes of the beta chain that were abundant in cord blood carried fewer insertions (memory repertoires showed none). Beta out-of-frame sequences showed weaker excess twin sharing.

Template switching (which added a universal primer site) was used, and cDNA carried unique molecular identifiers. TCRdb used MiXCR to reprocess the 5' RACE reads, holding one entry per CDR3 protein. The table includes hundreds of thousands of distinct CDR3 sequences, under 9.5% detected once. The CDR3 covers 11 residues. Germline CDR1 and CDR2: DFQATT and SNEGSKA (reference sequence). These same records also appear under a second study, on yellow fever vaccine responses in identical twins.

The clonotype was recovered from a woman aged 18-35 years in good health. V is TRBV20-1 and J is TRBJ2-1, with unresolved D. Sequencing was carried out using memory (CD45RO+) T cells sorted from blood. CDR3 region: CSTTTAYEQFF. Written as DNA, the CDR3 is TGCAGCACCACGACGGCCTATGAGCAGTTCTTC.